The 14 T cell receptor beta chains below were found in one sample sequenced in a study of post-analysis software for immune sequencing data. Whole-study results and caveats: Five or six TRBV segments, TRBV5-6, TRBV5-1 and TRBV20-1 among them, were found more frequent in patients than controls.

Antigens for these TCRs are unknown. Prepared libraries of TCR beta cDNA carried unique molecular identifiers. TCRdb reprocessed the PCR reads via MiXCR and lists one record per CDR3 protein. This sample has 350,000 to 500,000 distinct CDR3 sequences; roughly 38% occur once, and the top ten carry approximately 7.1%. The sequencing sample was made of blood. The receptors derive from a girl aged 2 to 10 with multiple sclerosis.

The chain links TRBV20-1 to TRBJ1-2; 7 bases are a match to TRBD1. The J segment lost 4 bases and the V segment lost 0 bases, leaving 11 bases of the junction unmatched. This CDR3 spans 16 amino acids. In germline, CDR1 is DFQATT, CDR2 SNEGSKA (reference sequence). For the CDR3, the DNA is TGCAGTGCTAGAGATTCGCGCGGGACAGCCCTCTATGGCTACACCTTC. Protein: CSARDSRGTALYGYTF.

The DNA of the CDR3 is TGTGCCAGCATCCCGAGGCGTAGGGGGTCGAACACTGAAGCTTTCTTT. Translating it yields CASIPRRRGSNTEAFF. The genes are TRBV6-5 and TRBJ1-1, with a tentative D call TRBD1 (6 bases). CDR3 length: 16 amino acids. The ends were cut back, 7 bases at V and 1 base at J, with 19 bases in the middle. Germline CDR1 and CDR2: MNHEY and SVGAGI.

This chain joins TRBV7-9 and TRBJ2-1; D perhaps matches TRBD1 (5 bases). V was pared by 4 bases and J by 3 bases, with 28 bases between. CDR1 and CDR2 from the germline V gene are SEHNR and FQNEAQ (reference sequence). The CDR3 totals 20 residues. Here the CDR3 reads CASSSRTRQYGVLVYNEQFF. CDR3 nucleotides: TGTGCCAGCAGCTCCCGAACGAGACAGTATGGGGTCCTCGTCTACAATGAGCAGTTCTTC.

This clonotype was observed at least ten times. This chain uses TRBV29-1 with TRBJ2-7, with 9 bases aligning to TRBD1. Trimming took 6 bases from V and 5 from J; bases not matched to a gene: 5. CDR3 size: 12 residues. In germline, CDR1 is SQVTM, CDR2 ANQGSEA. In DNA, the CDR3 is TGCAGCGTCTCACAGGGGGCAGACGAGCAGTACTTC. Amino acids: CSVSQGADEQYF.

The rearrangement joins TRBV15 to TRBJ2-1; TRBD2 matches at 7 bases. The CDR3 is made up of 12 amino acids. Per germline, CDR1 LNHNV and CDR2 YYDKDF (reference sequence). V lost 9 bases to trimming and J lost 2 bases; unmatched junction nucleotides: 1. The CDR3 sequence is CATRGAYNEQFF. The CDR3 DNA sequence: TGTGCCACTCGGGGGGCCTACAATGAGCAGTTCTTC.

This sequence joins TRBV20-1 and TRBJ2-1, with TRBD2 as a possible D gene (6 bases). Per germline, CDR1 DFQATT and CDR2 SNEGSKA (reference sequence). V lost 3 bases to trimming and J lost 7 bases, with 16 bases between them. This CDR3 region has 14 residues. This CDR3 is CSARLGGLGNEQFF. The DNA for the CDR3 is TGCAGTGCTAGGCTCGGAGGGCTAGGGAATGAGCAGTTCTTC.

This clonotype was counted many times. The chain is built from TRBV29-1 and TRBJ2-5, with D possibly matching TRBD2 (6 bases). V was cut by 4 bases and J by 5 bases, with 20 bases left in between. Germline V gives CDR1 SQVTM, CDR2 ANQGSEA. CDR3 length: 15 residues. The CDR3 coding sequence is TGCAGCGTTGCGGAGGGTAGCTACCTAGGGGAGACCCAGTACTTC. The encoded protein is CSVAEGSYLGETQYF.

This clonotype was observed a few times. The chain carries TRBV29-1 and TRBJ2-1; perhaps TRBD2 as D (6 bases). With 6 bases removed from V and 9 bases from J, the gap between germline ends came to 18 bases. The germline gives CDR1 SQVTM, CDR2 ANQGSEA. The length of the CDR3 is 13 residues. CDR3 sequence reads: CSVYRLVLGEQFF. DNA for the CDR3: TGCAGCGTCTATAGACTAGTTTTAGGTGAGCAGTTCTTC.

This clonotype was observed once. The chain uses TRBV27 and TRBJ2-4; maybe TRBD2 (6 bases). There are 16 residues in the CDR3. Germline V gene lookup returns CDR1 MNHEY and CDR2 SMNVEV (reference sequence). Trimming took off 3 bases at V and 0 bases at J, with 12 bases between the two ends. DNA for the CDR3: TGTGCCAGCAGTTTGCTCGGGGGTCTAGCCAAAAACATTCAGTACTTC. This translates into CASSLLGGLAKNIQYF.

This chain links TRBV4-1 with TRBJ1-5, with D perhaps matching TRBD1 (6 bases). Germline CDR1 is MGHRA and CDR2 is YSYEKL. The CDR3 has 16 residues. V was cut by 4 bases and J by 5 bases, with 18 bases left in between. The DNA of the CDR3 is TGCGCCAGCAGCCTCGCGAACATCAGGGGTCATCAGCCCCAGCATTTT. It translates to CASSLANIRGHQPQHF.

The V and J genes are TRBV12-3 or TRBV12-4 and TRBJ1-6; D is undetermined. The CDR3 has 13 amino acids. The V end lost 3 bases, the J end lost 10 bases, and 10 bases lay between the germline ends. In nucleotides, the CDR3 is TGTGCCAGCAGTTTGCAGTCTGGATCACCCCTCCACTTT. It is translated as CASSLQSGSPLHF.

The chain links TRBV12-3 or TRBV12-4 to TRBJ1-5; no firm D call. The germline V and J ends were trimmed by 6 bases and 9 bases, with 15 bases remaining between them. CDR3 length: 13 residues. The CDR3 region has the DNA TGTGCCAGCAGGGAGCACTGGATGGGGCCCCAGCATTTT. The encoded protein is CASREHWMGPQHF.

The rearrangement links TRBV5-8 to TRBJ2-2; D possibly corresponds to TRBD1 (5 bases). Germline values: CDR1 SGHTS, CDR2 YDEGEE. V lost 4 bases and J 0 bases, leaving 10 bases between the germline ends. The CDR3 length is 15 residues. This CDR3 reads CASSVDTSNTGELFF. The CDR3, as DNA: TGTGCCAGCAGCGTGGACACTTCGAACACCGGGGAGCTGTTTTTT.

The chain uses TRBV6-6 and TRBJ2-3, with 7 bases identical to TRBD2. V shed 5 bases and J 4 bases; nucleotides not matched to a gene: 15. Germline values: CDR1 MNHNY, CDR2 SVGAGI (reference sequence). CDR3 length: 17 residues. CDR3 amino acids: CASSPPREEGLSDTQYF. In DNA, the CDR3 is TGTGCCAGCAGTCCGCCTCGGGAGGAAGGGTTGTCAGATACGCAGTATTTT.